The 7 T cell receptor beta chains listed next were all sequenced from one sample in a study of blood T cell repertoires in COVID-19. The method was immunoSEQ multiplex PCR; TCRdb's version includes in-frame clones alone and lacks a portion of them. Of tens of thousands of clones listed, 90% are singletons. Sequencing was carried out using peripheral blood. The receptor source for this set is a man aged 50-59 years with acute or convalescent COVID-19.

V and J are TRBV9 and TRBJ1-6; D uncertain. Trimming removed 0 bases at V and 9 bases at J, with 13 bases between. CDR1 SGDLS and CDR2 YYNGEE come from the germline V gene. The CDR3 spans 15 residues. For the CDR3, the DNA is TGTGCCAGCAGCGTAGTCCCGAGAGGGATTTCACCCCTCCACTTT. Its translation is CASSVVPRGISPLHF. The full variable domain, completed using reference TRBV9 and TRBJ1-6, is DSGVTQTPKHLITATGQRVTLRCSPRSGDLSVYWYQQSLDQGLQFLIQYYNGEERAKGNILERFSAQQFPDLHSELNLSSLELGDSALYFCASSVVPRGISPLHFGNGTRLTVT.

The chain is built from TRBV5-1 and TRBJ2-3; D not resolved. This CDR3 is 16 amino acids long. Germline-derived CDR1 and CDR2 are SGHRS and YFSETQ. With 0 bases removed from V and 5 bases from J, the gap between germline ends came to 16 bases. This CDR3 is CASSLGPDTSGDTQYF. DNA of the CDR3: TGCGCCAGCAGCTTGGGGCCCGACACGTCTGGAGATACGCAGTATTTT.

The V and J genes are TRBV27 and TRBJ1-2, with 9 bases lining up with TRBD1. CDR1 and CDR2 (germline): MNHEY, SMNVEV (reference sequence). The CDR3 length is 14 residues. J gave up 8 bases and V 5 bases, and 9 bases lay outside the gene matches. CDR3 sequence reads: CASSAGTGWKGYTF. CDR3 DNA sequence: TGTGCCAGCAGTGCAGGGACAGGGTGGAAGGGCTACACCTTC.

J is TRBJ2-5 and V is TRBV3-1 (or the pseudogene TRBV3-2); 7 bases are shared with TRBD2. The CDR3 consists of 13 residues. Germline V CDR1 and CDR2: LGHDT, YNNKEL (reference sequence). V gave up 2 bases and J gave up 4 bases; unmatched junction bases: 1. The CDR3 nucleotides read TGTGCCAGCAGCCAAAGGGAGGGAGAGACCCAGTACTTC. This codes for CASSQREGETQYF.

This chain connects TRBV6-6 to TRBJ2-7, with TRBD2 as a possible D gene (6 bases). The CDR3 contains 15 residues. V lost 0 bases and J lost 2, with 11 bases in between. CDR1 is MNHNY and CDR2 is SVGAGI in the germline V gene (reference sequence). In DNA form, the CDR3 reads TGTGCCAGCAGTTACTCGAGTGGGACTCCCTACGAGCAGTACTTC. As protein: CASSYSSGTPYEQYF.

The rearrangement uses TRBV7-2 and TRBJ2-1, with D tentatively TRBD1 (6 bases). The germline V gene has CDR1 SGHTA and CDR2 FQGNSA. The V end lost 6 bases, the J end lost 8 bases, and 14 bases lay between the germline ends. The CDR3 sequence is 13 residues long. The CDR3 sequence is CASRPQGDDEQFF. CDR3 DNA sequence: TGTGCCAGCAGGCCACAGGGAGATGATGAGCAGTTCTTC.

A single count supports this clone. The V call is TRBV7-7, the J call TRBJ2-1; a possible D gene is TRBD1 (6 bases). Trimming took off 5 bases at V and 5 bases at J, with 16 bases between the two ends. The germline gives CDR1 SSHAT, CDR2 FNYEAQ (reference sequence). The length of the CDR3 is 15 residues. This CDR3 is CASSPGVAPHNEQFF. The CDR3 coding sequence is TGTGCCAGCAGCCCAGGGGTCGCCCCGCACAATGAGCAGTTCTTC. The whole variable domain, remainder taken from reference TRBV7-7 and TRBJ2-1, is GAGVSQSPRYKVTKRGQDVTLRCDPISSHATLYWYQQALGQGPEFLTYFNYEAQPDKSGLPSDRFSAERPEGSISTLTIQRTEQRDSAMYRCASSPGVAPHNEQFFGPGTRLTVL.